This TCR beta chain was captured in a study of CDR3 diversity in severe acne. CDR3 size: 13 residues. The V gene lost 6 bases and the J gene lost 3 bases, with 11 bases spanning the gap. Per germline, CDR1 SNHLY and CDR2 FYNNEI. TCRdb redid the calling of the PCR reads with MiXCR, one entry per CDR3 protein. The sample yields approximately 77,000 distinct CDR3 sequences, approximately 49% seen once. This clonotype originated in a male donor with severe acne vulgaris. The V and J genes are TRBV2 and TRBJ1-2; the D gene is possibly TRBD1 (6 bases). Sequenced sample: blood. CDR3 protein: CASRPDSDYGYTF. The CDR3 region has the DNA TGTGCCAGCAGACCGGACAGCGACTATGGCTACACCTTC.